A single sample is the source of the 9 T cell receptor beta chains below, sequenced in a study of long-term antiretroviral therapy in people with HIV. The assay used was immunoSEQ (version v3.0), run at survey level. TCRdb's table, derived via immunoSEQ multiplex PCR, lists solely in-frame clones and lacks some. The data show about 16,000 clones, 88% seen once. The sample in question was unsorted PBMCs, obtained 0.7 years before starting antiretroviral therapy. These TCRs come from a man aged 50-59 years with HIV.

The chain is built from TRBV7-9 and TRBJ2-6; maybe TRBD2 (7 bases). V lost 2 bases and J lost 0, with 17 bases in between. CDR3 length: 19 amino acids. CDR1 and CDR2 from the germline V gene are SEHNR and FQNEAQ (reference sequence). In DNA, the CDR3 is TGTGCCAGCAGCTTAAGGGGGGGTTTTGCTGCCTCTGGGGCCAACGTCCTGACTTTC. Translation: CASSLRGGFAASGANVLTF.

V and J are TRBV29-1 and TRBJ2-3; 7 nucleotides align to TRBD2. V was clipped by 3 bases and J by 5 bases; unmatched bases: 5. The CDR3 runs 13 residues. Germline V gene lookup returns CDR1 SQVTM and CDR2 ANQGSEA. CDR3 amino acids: CSVDQSGGDTQYF. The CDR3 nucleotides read TGCAGCGTTGACCAATCGGGAGGAGATACGCAGTATTTT.

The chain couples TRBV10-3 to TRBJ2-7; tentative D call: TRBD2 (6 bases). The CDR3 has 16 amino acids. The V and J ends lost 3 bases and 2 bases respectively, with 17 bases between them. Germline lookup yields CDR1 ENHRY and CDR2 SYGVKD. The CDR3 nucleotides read TGTGCCATCAGTGATATTGGGCAGGAGGGAACCTACGAGCAGTACTTC. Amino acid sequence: CAISDIGQEGTYEQYF.

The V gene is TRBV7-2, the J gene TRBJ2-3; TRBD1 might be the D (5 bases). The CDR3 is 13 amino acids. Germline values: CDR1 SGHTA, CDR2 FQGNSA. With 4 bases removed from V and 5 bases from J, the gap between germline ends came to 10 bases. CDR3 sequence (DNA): TGTGCCAGCAGCTACCAGGGTAGAGATACGCAGTATTTT. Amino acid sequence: CASSYQGRDTQYF.

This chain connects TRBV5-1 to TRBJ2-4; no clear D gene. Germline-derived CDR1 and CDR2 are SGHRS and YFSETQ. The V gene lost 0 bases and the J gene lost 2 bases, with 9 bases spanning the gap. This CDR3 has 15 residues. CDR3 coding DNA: TGCGCCAGCAGCTTGGACGGGTCTTCCAAAAACATTCAGTACTTC. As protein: CASSLDGSSKNIQYF.

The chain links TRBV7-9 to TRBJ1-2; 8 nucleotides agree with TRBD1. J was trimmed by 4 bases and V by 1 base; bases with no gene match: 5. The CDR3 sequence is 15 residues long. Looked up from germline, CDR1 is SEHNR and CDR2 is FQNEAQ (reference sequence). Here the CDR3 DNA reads TGTGCCAGCAGCTTAGAGGCAGGGGGCGTCTATGGCTACACCTTC. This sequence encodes CASSLEAGGVYGYTF.

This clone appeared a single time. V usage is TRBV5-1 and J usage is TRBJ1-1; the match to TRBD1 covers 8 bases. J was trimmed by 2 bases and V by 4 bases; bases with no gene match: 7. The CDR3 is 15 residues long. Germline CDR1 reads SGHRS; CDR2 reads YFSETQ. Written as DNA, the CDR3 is TGCGCCAGCAGCAGACCGGACAGGGAAAACACTGAAGCTTTCTTT. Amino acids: CASSRPDRENTEAFF. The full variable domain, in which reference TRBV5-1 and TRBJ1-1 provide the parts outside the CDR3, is KAGVTQTPRYLIKTRGQQVTLSCSPISGHRSVSWYQQTPGQGLQFLFEYFSETQRNKGNFPGRFSGRQFSNSRSEMNVSTLELGDSALYLCASSRPDRENTEAFFGQGTRLTVV.

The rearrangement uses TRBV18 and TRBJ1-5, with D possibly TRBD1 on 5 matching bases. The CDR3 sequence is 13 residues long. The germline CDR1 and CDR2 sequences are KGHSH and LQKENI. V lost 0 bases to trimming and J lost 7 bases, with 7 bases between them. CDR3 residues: CASSPPGQQPQHF. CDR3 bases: TGTGCCAGCTCACCACCGGGGCAGCAGCCCCAGCATTTT.

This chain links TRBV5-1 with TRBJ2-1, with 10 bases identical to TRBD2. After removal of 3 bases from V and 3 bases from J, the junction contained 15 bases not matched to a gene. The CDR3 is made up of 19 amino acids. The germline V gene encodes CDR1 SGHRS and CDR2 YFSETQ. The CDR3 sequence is CASSSTGHLAGVYYNEQFF. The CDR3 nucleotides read TGCGCCAGCAGCTCTACCGGCCATCTAGCGGGAGTTTACTACAATGAGCAGTTCTTC.